This T cell receptor (beta chain) was found in a study of T cell responses to AZD1222 COVID-19 vaccine. About the research overall: Second-dose intervals of approximately 4 or approximately 12 weeks were pooled.

There are 14 residues in the CDR3. Trimming pared 6 bases from V and 2 bases from J, leaving 11 bases between. Germline V gives CDR1 MNHEY, CDR2 SVGAGI. Some clones are missing from TCRdb's copy, which holds only in-frame ones; the method was immunoSEQ multiplex PCR. The sample has 80,000 to 90,000 clones; more than 70% are singletons. This chain uses TRBV6-5 with TRBJ2-1, with D possibly matching TRBD2 (6 bases). This clonotype was obtained from an adult in good health. Sequenced here: peripheral blood, sampled on day 0 of AZD1222 vaccination. CDR3 in DNA: TGTGCCAGCAGGGGCGGGACGACCTACAATGAGCAGTTCTTC. The encoded protein is CASRGGTTYNEQFF.